Below, 20 T cell receptor beta chains from the same sample are listed, as sequenced in a study of response to subunit inactivated influenza vaccine. TCRdb reanalysed the RT-PCR reads using MiXCR and keeps one entry per CDR3 protein. This sample has over 400,000 distinct CDR3 sequences, with roughly 9.8% found just once. This specimen consisted of PBMCs from blood, obtained 40 to 50 days after vaccination. These receptors all stem from a man aged 45 to 65 who received an inactivated influenza vaccine.

This clonotype was seen a few times. No conserved phenylalanine or tryptophan ends this CDR3, so it is likely a read error. The chain employs TRBV20-1 and TRBJ1-6, with 8 bases fitting TRBD1. V shed 3 bases and J 7 bases; nucleotides not matched to a gene: 2. This CDR3 has 13 amino acids. CDR1 DFQATT and CDR2 SNEGSKA come from the germline V gene (reference sequence). The CDR3 DNA is TGCAGTGCTAGTCGACAGGGGAATTCACCCCTCCACCTT. It yields the protein CSASRQGNSPLHL.

The V and J genes are TRBV25-1 and TRBJ1-4; 10 bases fit TRBD1. The V gene's germline CDR1 is MGHDK and CDR2 SYGVNS. The CDR3 is 16 residues long. Germline trimming cut 2 bases from V and 8 bases from J; bases unmatched to any gene: 8. The CDR3 DNA reads as TGTGCCAGCAGTGAACCCTGGACAGGGGGAAGCGAAAAACTGTTTTTT. Amino acids: CASSEPWTGGSEKLFF.

This clonotype was observed once. V usage is TRBV9 and J usage is TRBJ2-7; 9 positions agree with TRBD2. Germline assignment: CDR1 SGDLS and CDR2 YYNGEE. CDR3 length: 15 amino acids. The ends lost 2 bases at V and 2 bases at J; junction bases unmatched: 5. CDR3 sequence reads: CASSVSASGAYEQYF. CDR3 bases: TGTGCCAGCAGCGTGTCGGCTAGCGGGGCCTACGAGCAGTACTTC.

This clonotype has more than one count but fewer than ten. The V gene is TRBV10-3, the J gene TRBJ1-2, with no clear D. Germline-derived CDR1 and CDR2 are ENHRY and SYGVKD. The CDR3 extends over 15 amino acids. Deletions cut 3 bases from V and 0 bases from J, with 11 bases between. CDR3 protein: CAISDEAKANYGYTF. In nucleotides, the CDR3 is TGTGCCATCAGTGATGAGGCGAAAGCTAACTATGGCTACACCTTC.

This clonotype was seen a handful of times. This chain connects TRBV29-1 to TRBJ2-2, with 8 bases lining up with TRBD1. The V and J ends lost 7 bases and 4 bases, in that order; junction bases with no gene match: 11. CDR3 length equals 15 residues. Germline V gives CDR1 SQVTM, CDR2 ANQGSEA. The CDR3 nucleotides read TGCAGCGCAGCGGACAGGGTCGGCGGCACCGGGGAGCTGTTTTTT. Translation: CSAADRVGGTGELFF.

This clonotype was picked up a small number of times. The chain combines TRBV18 with TRBJ2-3; D is unclear. Trimming cost V 4 bases and J 0 bases, with 5 bases left between them. CDR1 is KGHSH, CDR2 LQKENI, per germline. This CDR3 is built from 13 residues. CDR3 amino acids: CASSQASTDTQYF. The CDR3, as DNA: TGTGCCAGCTCACAGGCGAGCACAGATACGCAGTATTTT. The variable domain in full, with the rest retrieved from reference TRBV18 and TRBJ2-3, is NAGVMQNPRHLVRRRGQEARLRCSPMKGHSHVYWYRQLPEEGLKFMVYLQKENIIDESGMPKERFSAEFPKEGPSILRIQQVVRGDSAAYFCASSQASTDTQYFGPGTRLTVL.

This clonotype appeared a few times. The chain is built from TRBV20-1 and TRBJ2-7; D call uncertain. V was trimmed by 0 bases and J by 2 bases, leaving 11 bases between them. Looked up from germline, CDR1 is DFQATT and CDR2 is SNEGSKA (reference sequence). This CDR3 is 14 amino acids long. This CDR3 is CSARDPDGPYEQYF. The CDR3 region has the DNA TGCAGTGCTAGAGACCCAGACGGACCCTACGAGCAGTACTTC.

The gene calls are TRBV18 and TRBJ2-4; D is unclear. The germline V gene encodes CDR1 KGHSH and CDR2 LQKENI. The V gene lost 2 bases and the J gene lost 1 base, with 15 bases spanning the gap. The CDR3 runs to 17 residues. Here the CDR3 reads CASSPSVKFVAKNIQYF. The DNA for the CDR3 is TGTGCCAGCTCACCAAGCGTGAAGTTTGTTGCCAAAAACATTCAGTACTTC.

This clonotype was recorded a few times. The chain joins TRBV6-2 or TRBV6-3 to TRBJ1-1, with unresolved D. V lost 4 bases, J lost 6 bases, and 9 bases lay in between. Germline CDR1 MNHEY, CDR2 SVGEGT. This CDR3 contains 12 residues. Written as DNA, the CDR3 is TGTGCCAGCAGTTTCGGTAGGGCTGAAGCTTTCTTT. Protein sequence: CASSFGRAEAFF.

V gene TRBV4-2 combines with J gene TRBJ1-4; D is perhaps TRBD1 (5 bases). The CDR3 loop spans 14 amino acids. Trimming removed 4 bases from V and 5 bases from J, with 11 bases in between. Germline CDR1 and CDR2: LGHNA and YNFKEQ. The CDR3 is CASSPRGYNEKLFF. The CDR3 DNA reads as TGTGCCAGCAGCCCCCGGGGCTACAATGAAAAACTGTTTTTT.

The V gene is TRBV29-1, the J gene TRBJ1-2, with D perhaps TRBD1 (5 bases). V dropped 7 bases and J dropped 0 bases, with 9 bases sitting between them. CDR1 is SQVTM, CDR2 ANQGSEA, per germline. The CDR3 length is 12 residues. CDR3 protein: CSATTANYGYTF. The CDR3 DNA follows: TGCAGCGCAACGACAGCTAACTATGGCTACACCTTC. Combining the CDR3 with reference TRBV29-1 and TRBJ1-2 gives the whole variable domain SAVISQKPSRDICQRGTSLTIQCQVDSQVTMMFWYRQQPGQSLTLIATANQGSEATYESGFVIDKFPISRPNLTFSTLTVSNMSPEDSSIYLCSATTANYGYTFGSGTRLTVV.

CDR3 DNA sequence: TGCGCCAGCAGCTTGGATACTACTCCCTCCTACAATGAGCAGTTCTTC. This sequence encodes CASSLDTTPSYNEQFF. V and J are TRBV5-1 and TRBJ2-1, with no clear D. V lost 0 bases, J lost 0 bases, and 10 bases lay in between. The germline V gene encodes CDR1 SGHRS and CDR2 YFSETQ. CDR3 length equals 16 residues.

The rearrangement joins TRBV20-1 to TRBJ2-7; D unresolved. CDR1 and CDR2 (germline): DFQATT, SNEGSKA (reference sequence). CDR3 size: 12 residues. Trimming pared 0 bases from V and 9 bases from J, leaving 12 bases between. DNA of the CDR3: TGCAGTGCTAGAGACCAGTTTAACGGGCAGTACTTC. It encodes CSARDQFNGQYF.

The V call is TRBV9, the J call TRBJ2-7, with 8 bases identical to TRBD2. The V gene end was trimmed by 5 bases and the J gene end by 3 bases; junction bases not matched to a gene: 7. Germline V lookup: CDR1 SGDLS, CDR2 YYNGEE. The CDR3 extends over 14 amino acids. CDR3 protein: CASSRSGTDYEQYF. CDR3 DNA sequence: TGTGCCAGCAGTCGTAGCGGGACGGACTACGAGCAGTACTTC.

This clonotype came up a few times. The chain employs TRBV5-1 and TRBJ2-2, with D maybe TRBD2 (7 bases). Trimming took off 4 bases at V and 5 bases at J, with 18 bases between the two ends. This CDR3 region has 16 residues. Germline V lookup: CDR1 SGHRS, CDR2 YFSETQ. DNA of the CDR3: TGCGCCAGCAGCAGAGGCGAGGGAGGGGGAACCGGGGAGCTGTTTTTT. Translated, it gives CASSRGEGGGTGELFF.

This chain connects TRBV5-6 to TRBJ2-5; perhaps D is TRBD1 or TRBD2 (5 bases each). Germline V gives CDR1 SGHDT, CDR2 YYEEEE. V lost 4 bases to trimming and J lost 0 bases, with 10 bases between them. This CDR3 region has 14 residues. DNA for the CDR3: TGTGCCAGCAGCACCGGGACGGACCAAGAGACCCAGTACTTC. Translating it yields CASSTGTDQETQYF. The whole variable domain, remainder taken from reference TRBV5-6 and TRBJ2-5, is DAGVTQSPTHLIKTRGQQVTLRCSPKSGHDTVSWYQQALGQGPQFIFQYYEEEERQRGNFPDRFSGHQFPNYSSELNVNALLLGDSALYLCASSTGTDQETQYFGPGTRLLVL.

This clonotype was detected only a few times. The chain couples TRBV6-2 or TRBV6-3 to TRBJ2-1; 8 bases line up with TRBD1. The CDR3 totals 15 residues. V lost 2 bases, J lost 8 bases, and 8 bases stayed unmatched. Germline lookup yields CDR1 MNHEY and CDR2 SVGEGT. CDR3 sequence reads: CASSYGAGGEDEQFF. The CDR3 bases are TGTGCCAGCAGTTACGGGGCAGGGGGCGAGGATGAGCAGTTCTTC.

The CDR3 bases are TGTGCCAGCAGCACCGGGACTCTCTGGGAGCAGTTCTTC. Its translation is CASSTGTLWEQFF. The chain combines TRBV7-9 with TRBJ2-1; D possibly corresponds to TRBD2 (6 bases). CDR1 and CDR2 (germline): SEHNR, FQNEAQ (reference sequence). The V and J ends lost 5 bases and 10 bases respectively, with 15 bases between them. This CDR3 region has 13 residues.

This clonotype occurred many times. J is TRBJ2-7 and V is TRBV20-1; possibly TRBD2 for D (5 bases). From germline, CDR1 is DFQATT and CDR2 SNEGSKA (reference sequence). This CDR3 spans 11 amino acids. The V end was cut by 1 base, the J end by 6 bases, with 7 bases between. The CDR3 protein is CSARGGGEQYF. The CDR3 DNA follows: TGCAGTGCTAGAGGAGGAGGCGAGCAGTACTTC.

The chain couples TRBV12-3 or TRBV12-4 to TRBJ2-3; D unclear. V gave up 2 bases and J gave up 2 bases, with 11 bases separating them. The CDR3 runs 15 residues. As DNA, the CDR3 is TGTGCCAGCAGTTTATATCAGGCCGACACAGATACGCAGTATTTT. It encodes CASSLYQADTDTQYF.